These 5 T cell receptor beta chains came from one sample sequenced in a study of blood T cell repertoires in COVID-19. Clones were read by immunoSEQ multiplex PCR, and TCRdb kept only the in-frame ones, dropping some. The table includes under 300,000 clones, approximately 84% detected once. What was sequenced was PBMCs or T cells enriched from blood (not recorded which). The receptors come from a man aged 50 or older who had recovered from COVID-19.

V is TRBV4-1 and J is TRBJ2-7; the match to TRBD2 covers 15 bases. Per the germline V gene, CDR1 is MGHRA and CDR2 is YSYEKL. The CDR3 spans 16 residues. The trim removed 3 bases at V and 0 bases at J, leaving 0 bases unmatched. The CDR3 sequence: CASSQGLAGGSYEQYF. In DNA form, the CDR3 reads TGCGCCAGCAGCCAGGGACTAGCGGGAGGCTCCTACGAGCAGTACTTC.

V usage is TRBV20-1 and J usage is TRBJ2-5; 8 bases match TRBD1. The germline V gene encodes CDR1 DFQATT and CDR2 SNEGSKA (reference sequence). Germline trimming cut 3 bases from V and 3 bases from J; bases unmatched to any gene: 6. This CDR3 comprises 14 residues. CDR3 sequence: CSASFQGAKETQYF. The CDR3 nucleotides are TGCAGTGCTAGTTTCCAGGGGGCGAAAGAGACCCAGTACTTC.

The rearrangement uses TRBV5-4 and TRBJ2-2, with 16 bases lining up with TRBD2. V trimming: 6 bases; J trimming: 4 bases; junction bases outside the gene matches: 12. The CDR3 is made up of 19 amino acids. Germline lookup yields CDR1 SGHNT and CDR2 YYREEE (reference sequence). In DNA, the CDR3 is TGTGCCAGCACCCCGGAGTCGGGACTAGCGGGGGGGGCCACCGGGGAGCTGTTTTTT. Amino acids: CASTPESGLAGGATGELFF.

The V and J genes are TRBV29-1 and TRBJ2-7; a possible D gene is TRBD1 (6 bases). This CDR3 has 13 residues. Germline V lookup: CDR1 SQVTM, CDR2 ANQGSEA. V was clipped by 7 bases and J by 0 bases, with 13 bases between them. The CDR3 spells CSALRTDSYEQYF. The CDR3 DNA sequence: TGCAGCGCACTTCGGACAGACTCCTACGAGCAGTACTTC.

This clone was seen once. The gene calls are TRBV6-4 and TRBJ2-7; 7 positions match TRBD1. Trimming took 5 bases from V and 1 from J; bases not matched to a gene: 5. The CDR3 loop spans 14 amino acids. The germline gives CDR1 MRHNA, CDR2 SNTAGT. The CDR3 DNA follows: TGTGCCAGCAGTCAGCCGGGACAGTCCTACGAGCAGTACTTC. Its protein is CASSQPGQSYEQYF.